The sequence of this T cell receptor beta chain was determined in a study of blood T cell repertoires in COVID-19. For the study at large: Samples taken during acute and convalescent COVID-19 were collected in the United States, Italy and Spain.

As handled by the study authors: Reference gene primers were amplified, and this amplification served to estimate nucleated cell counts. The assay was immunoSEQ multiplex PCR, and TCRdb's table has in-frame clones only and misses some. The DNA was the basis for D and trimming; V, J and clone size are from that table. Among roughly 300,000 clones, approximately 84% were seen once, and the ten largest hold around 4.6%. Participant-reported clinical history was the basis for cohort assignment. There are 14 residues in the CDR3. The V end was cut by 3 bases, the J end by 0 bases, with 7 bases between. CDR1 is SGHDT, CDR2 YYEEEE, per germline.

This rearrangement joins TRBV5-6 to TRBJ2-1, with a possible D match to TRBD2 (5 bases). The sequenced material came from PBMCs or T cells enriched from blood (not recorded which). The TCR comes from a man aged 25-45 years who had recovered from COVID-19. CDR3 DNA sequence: TGTGCCAGCAGCTACCGGGGCTCCTACAATGAGCAGTTCTTC. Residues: CASSYRGSYNEQFF. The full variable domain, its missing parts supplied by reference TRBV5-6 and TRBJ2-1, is DAGVTQSPTHLIKTRGQQVTLRCSPKSGHDTVSWYQQALGQGPQFIFQYYEEEERQRGNFPDRFSGHQFPNYSSELNVNALLLGDSALYLCASSYRGSYNEQFFGPGTRLTVL.